This T cell receptor beta chain was identified in a study of shared clonotypes between healthy human individuals. Study details: CD4 naive and CD4 memory each took three plates per donor, while CD8 naive took two and CD8 memory one. Points from the study as a whole: Sequencing of the sorted subsets was shown by rarefaction to be incomplete despite large depth.

In the case of this clone: Its antigen is as yet unknown.

CDR3 length: 13 amino acids. V was cut by 5 bases and J by 15 bases, with 20 bases left in between. The V gene's germline CDR1 is MNHNY and CDR2 SVGAGI (reference sequence). Adult donors, all healthy and HIV-negative, had no recent acute infections or vaccinations. Sequenced by immunoSEQ multiplex PCR; TCRdb stores in-frame clones only, minus some. Altogether under 2,500,000 clones are present, approximately 96% being singletons, with the ten largest covering roughly 0.13%. This sequence joins TRBV6-6 and TRBJ2-4, with D possibly matching TRBD1 (6 bases). The source is a man younger than 30 in good health. The sequencing sample was made of naive CD4+ T cells sorted from blood. Documented subset: CD45RA+ positively selected. This chain's CDR3 is CASSKARQEKRYF. The DNA of the CDR3 is TGTGCCAGCAGTAAAGCGAGACAGGAGAAACGGTACTTC.